This TCR beta chain was documented in a study of cytotoxic CD8 clonotypes in ibrutinib-treated CLL. The CDR3 length is 14 residues. V was trimmed by 4 bases and J by 4 bases, leaving 14 bases between them. Per germline, CDR1 SGHTS and CDR2 YDEGEE. Frozen-stored PBMCs produced 1.5 to 2.5 micrograms of genomic DNA for TCR beta libraries. Profiled with immunoSEQ multiplex PCR; TCRdb holds only in-frame clones, not every one. The sample includes over 120,000 clones, approximately 80% of them seen just once. This sequence joins TRBV5-8 and TRBJ2-5; maybe TRBD1 (5 bases). Sequenced material: PBMCs, taken after 36 months of ibrutinib treatment. This clonotype was obtained from a human donor with chronic lymphocytic leukemia. CDR3 residues: CASSPLTALETQYF. As DNA, the CDR3 is TGTGCCAGCAGCCCTTTGACAGCTCTAGAGACCCAGTACTTC.